The sequence of this TCR beta chain was determined in a study of control samples from healthy donors and cancer patients. This clone came up a few times. The repertoire was sequenced with immunoSEQ multiplex PCR; TCRdb's copy has only in-frame clones and lacks some. The profile shows around 110,000 clones, 70% to 90% of them singletons. Germline CDR1 and CDR2: SGHVS and FQNEAQ. V dropped 5 bases and J dropped 5; count of bases not matched to a gene: 9. The CDR3 loop spans 16 amino acids. The sequence came from a woman between 70 and 85 years old in good health. The chain uses TRBV7-8 and TRBJ2-2, with 9 positions matching TRBD2. What was sequenced was blood. The CDR3 here is CASSPTAGGWTGELFF. Here the CDR3 DNA reads TGTGCCAGCAGCCCCACAGCGGGGGGTTGGACCGGGGAGCTGTTTTTT.